These T cell receptor beta chains were read from a single sample in a study of blood T cell repertoires in COVID-19. The table came from immunoSEQ multiplex PCR; TCRdb's copy has only in-frame clones and leaves some out. The data contain roughly 53,000 clones, about 80% of them singletons. The sequenced material came from peripheral blood. All receptors derive from a human donor in a cohort sampled during active COVID-19. CDR3s include the opening cysteine and the closing phenylalanine or tryptophan. Each record gives: CDR3 length, J gene, V gene, CDR3 protein.

>12|TRBJ1-1|TRBV6-5
CASHTGGTQAFF
>13|TRBJ1-2|TRBV6-5
CASRLTGVNGYTF
>14|TRBJ2-5|TRBV25-1
CASSDTTTQETQYF
>15|TRBJ1-1|TRBV3-1/TRBV3-2
CASSPTRGKGTEAFF
>13|TRBJ2-3|TRBV6-5
CASSYSHTDTQYF
>16|TRBJ2-3|TRBV9
CASSPRWRGITDTQYF
>11|TRBJ2-1|TRBV12-3/TRBV12-4
CASSTLDEQFF
>15|TRBJ1-4|TRBV11-2
CASSSYRTTNEKLFF
>14|TRBJ1-1|TRBV27
CASTWGVGNTEAFF
>16|TRBJ1-1|TRBV5-1
CASSLDLTGTNTEAFF
>15|TRBJ2-1|TRBV7-2
CASSLTASGVRKKFF
>16|TRBJ2-3|TRBV5-1
CASSPEGLAGTDTQYF
>13|TRBJ1-2|TRBV7-9
CASSLSAGRGYTF
>14|TRBJ1-1|TRBV27
CASRTGRTNTEAFF
>15|TRBJ2-7|TRBV19
CASSIGLGGSYEQYF
>15|TRBJ2-1|TRBV7-9
CASSLAARTGHEQFF
>14|TRBJ2-7|TRBV19
CASSLGWTSGEQYF
>16|TRBJ1-2|TRBV13
CASSLGEGQANYGYTF
>17|TRBJ2-2|TRBV5-1
CASSWTSGSPNTGELFF
>13|TRBJ2-5|TRBV12-3/TRBV12-4
CASTRTSRATQYF
>15|TRBJ2-1|TRBV5-5
CASSLLTGNYNEQFF
>16|TRBJ2-5|TRBV6-5
CASSYSGRVFSETQYF
>16|TRBJ2-2|TRBV5-8
CASSRGKISNTGELFF
>13|TRBJ1-2|TRBV19
CASSVEGGKGYTF
>12|TRBJ1-2|TRBV7-2
CASSRDSRNNTF
>12|TRBJ2-2|TRBV6-2/TRBV6-3
CASSKGAGELFF
>16|TRBJ2-3|TRBV6-2/TRBV6-3
CASSRTSGGFTDTQYF
>12|TRBJ1-6|TRBV11-2
CASSLTSSPLHF
>16|TRBJ2-1|TRBV7-3
CASSLRPSGGAHEQFF
>17|TRBJ2-6|TRBV9
CATLEGSTYSGANVLTF
>15|TRBJ2-3|TRBV5-4
CASSQPTGGADTQYF
>15|TRBJ2-7|TRBV28
CASSSHSGGSYEQYF
>17|TRBJ2-5|TRBV24-1
CATSGRLAGGAQETQYF
>13|TRBJ2-7|TRBV19
CASSSKTRGEQYF
>15|TRBJ2-2|TRBV7-8
CASSPNIATTGELFF
>13|TRBJ1-1|TRBV12-5
CATGGQGAAEAFF
>14|TRBJ1-2|TRBV7-2
CASSSPTDPYGYTF
>18|TRBJ2-2|TRBV7-8
CASSSEWRLAGLTGELFF
>13|TRBJ2-1|TRBV30
CAWSRGGRNEQFF
>15|TRBJ2-2|TRBV6-5
CASSSTSGGYGELFF
>16|TRBJ2-5|TRBV10-3
CAISEASGGAGETQYF
>15|TRBJ2-1|TRBV4-1
CASSPGQVSYNEQFF
>14|TRBJ1-1|TRBV10-1
CASSESTRGFEAFF
>18|TRBJ1-2|TRBV5-6
CASSSLTEGTGANYGYTF